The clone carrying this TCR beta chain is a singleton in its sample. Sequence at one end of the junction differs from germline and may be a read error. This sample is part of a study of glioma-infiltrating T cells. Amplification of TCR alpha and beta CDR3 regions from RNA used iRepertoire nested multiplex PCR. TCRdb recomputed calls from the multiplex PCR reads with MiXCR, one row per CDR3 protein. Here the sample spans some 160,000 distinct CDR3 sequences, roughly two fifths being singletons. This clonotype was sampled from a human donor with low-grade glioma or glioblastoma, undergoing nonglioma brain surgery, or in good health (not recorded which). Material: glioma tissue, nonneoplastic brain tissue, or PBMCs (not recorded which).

CDR3 loop: CACSLMTYGGYTF. CDR3 bases: TGTGCCTGCAGTTTAATGACATATGGTGGCTACACCTTC. This chain joins TRBV28 and TRBJ1-2; D is unresolved. CDR1 is MDHEN and CDR2 is SYDVKM in the germline V gene. The CDR3 spans 13 residues.